This T cell receptor (beta chain) was documented in a study of cytomegalovirus exposure and HLA in healthy donors (dated by TCRdb to about 2017). Study-wide context: In an earlier analysis of approximately 640 of the donors, roughly 300 Gb of sequence data and some 120 million unique TCR beta sequences from some 170 million T cells were reported. Alongside the repertoire data, information on donor age, sex, ethnicity and CMV serostatus was compiled. Class I and class II HLA loci were covered by the typing at four-digit resolution. Genome-wide SNP genotypes for about 55% of the roughly 670 donors were used in a later genetic analysis, which treated that subset as a discovery cohort. Rather than drawing on any new phenotypic data, the later analysis identified candidate immune exposures from TCR beta sequences and the way those sequences occurred across donors. All discovery cohort repertoires had been generated using a single sequencing platform. About five DR-DQ haplotypes were handled as single units for association and clustering because linkage in the cohort was strong. An earlier analysis of roughly 600 of the donors used high-throughput TCR beta sequencing to judge whether each TCR beta V gene segment behaved as functional or pseudogenic. On average, 235,054 unique TCR beta nucleotide sequences were sequenced per donor among about 400 genotyped donors of the cohort, with about 19% of those sequences being non-productive. Typing coverage varied by locus: roughly 620-640 donors for A, B, C, DRB1 and DQB1; approximately 520 for DQA1; over 600 for DPA1; around 450 for DPB1. An early release that covered roughly 600 HLA-typed donors contained approximately 300 gigabases of sequencing data and some 87 million unique TCR sequences. To predict cytomegalovirus infection status, the study combined high-throughput TCR immunosequencing, statistical association of individual TCRs with disease status, and machine learning. The genetic ancestry cluster associated with self-reported Caucasian donors included around four fifths of the 398 genotyped donors. The T cell repertoires of 666 subjects were profiled by immunosequencing and related to cytomegalovirus serostatus. Along with the 666-subject first cohort, a separate validation cohort of more than 90 different subjects was used. A later analysis re-analyzed previously published TCR beta repertoires from 666 donors and added high-resolution HLA genotyping to study TCR occurrence patterns. The study aimed to test whether cataloging public T cell receptors could reveal signatures of past pathogen exposure.

The cohort was made up of approximately 670 healthy bone marrow donors. All cohort members were sampled while nominally healthy, although unrecorded immune exposures were likely present. The donor was CMV seronegative and was included in the group of 352 seronegative cohort members. Each donor provided a peripheral blood sample, and peripheral blood mononuclear cells were used for TCR beta sequencing. The Qiagen DNeasy Blood Extraction Kit was used to extract genomic DNA from the blood cell samples. Library construction relied on the immunoSEQ multiplex PCR assay. For the multiplex PCR, a mixture combining 60 forward primers for TCR Vbeta segments and 13 reverse primers for TCR Jbeta segments was used. The CDR3 region of rearranged TCR beta genes was amplified from genomic DNA by a multiplex PCR assay. Amplified TCR beta libraries were sequenced as 87-base-pair reads on the Illumina HiSeq System. The study's own analysis went as follows. A later analysis counted approximately 74 million unique TCR beta chains across the 666 repertoires, and around 9.9 million of these chains were shared by at least two donors. To remove PCR and sequencing errors, raw reads were error-corrected and collapsed into unique sequences using a nearest-neighbor algorithm that merged closely related sequences. V, D and J gene segments were assigned by aligning CDR3 sequences to IMGT reference sequences. For a sequence to be retained, a match of at least six nucleotides was required to both a V gene segment and a J gene segment. Rearrangements were classified as productive when the CDR3 lacked stop codons and remained in frame with V and J, and all other rearrangements were classified as non-productive. Following IMGT convention, CDR3 was defined as the stretch from the second conserved V-encoded cysteine to the conserved J-encoded phenylalanine. Sequences without an unambiguous match to a single V gene segment were excluded from the earlier analysis of about 600 of the donors. An earlier analysis of several hundred of the donors classified V segments as functional when productive rearrangements were above 56.7% and as segregating when the standard deviation between donors was above 5%. A statistical classification framework was built for diagnosing cytomegalovirus status from the catalog of TCR beta chain sequences. V and J gene assignment, in a later analysis, came from comparing TCR nucleotide sequences with IMGT/GENE-DB human TR gene sequences. In a later analysis, CDR3 sequences and most-parsimonious VDJ recombination scenarios were assigned using the TCRdist pipeline. In a later analysis, every TCR beta chain was defined by the combination of its CDR3 amino acid sequence and its V-gene family, and reads without a unique V-gene family were dropped. A later analysis removed several hundred highly shared, low-generation-probability nucleotide sequences to deal with suspected cross-contamination and a sequencing artifact. A later analysis calculated a clonal expansion index for each public chain from normalized within-repertoire ranks of inferred template counts. In a later analysis, generation probabilities were computed using a VDJ recombination model fitted to out-of-frame rearrangements, and the results were checked against IGoR. A later analysis scored TCR-TCR, TCR-HLA and TCR-CMV co-occurrence with hypergeometric tests, applying a repertoire-size bias correction to TCR pairs. In a later analysis, false discovery rates were estimated by permuting HLA or CMV assignments 20 times. In a later analysis, co-occurring TCRs were grouped with DBSCAN, and TCRdist sequence similarity was added when clustering was performed within HLA-allele-positive subsets. Repertoires with fewer than 30,000 or more than 120,000 public chains, plus five repertoires with anomalous nucleotide sharing, were excluded from co-occurrence clustering. As stored in TCRdb, this immuneACCESS dataset retains in-frame rearrangements with V and J assigned. A fraction of the clones does not appear; measured against another copy, unresolved V genes explain less than half of the discrepancy, and the remainder lacks a known reason. V, J and clone size were drawn from that table, and D and trimming were deduced from the DNA. For this sample the table gives about 140,000 clones, of which roughly 72% were detected only once. The ten largest clones capture approximately 1.8% of the sample.

V has 3 bases trimmed and J has 1 base trimmed; junction bases matching no gene number 8. The CDR1 and CDR2 encoded by the germline V gene are MNHNS and SASEGT. The CDR3 runs 19 residues from the cysteine to the phenylalanine. Kept here is only the CDR3 DNA, which spans 57 bases and is read in frame from base 1. Comments on this clone: Its specific antigen is unknown. The record has no base qualities; no much larger clone is one base away.

Results the study describes overall, beyond this receptor: In vitro tests confirmed that a few of the cytomegalovirus-associated TCR beta chains recognize cytomegalovirus antigens. Some IMGT-functional V segments, including TRBV6-2 and TRBV6-3, could not be told apart with the 87-base-pair reads, so those segments were excluded. Because some donors lacked HLA typing at each locus, the association tests relied only on the typed subset. This cohort had only TCR beta chains sequenced, and the lack of alpha or paired-chain data limited which features could be detected. According to the authors, the approach could potentially be generalized to other disease states and immunological phenotypes. Linkage disequilibrium might explain the correlated functional status among segregating V segments, but an unknown experimental factor could not be ruled out. Compared with the approximately 710-donor mean, donors in an Asian-associated ancestry cluster had fewer N-insertions in productive TCRs, according to a later genetic analysis. Most TCR sequences were observed very rarely across donors, whereas some public TCRs were present in many individuals. An association between a missense DCLRE1C variant and V-gene and J-gene trimming of TCR beta chains was found in a later genetic analysis and replicated in an independent cohort. When HLA alleles, especially DR and DQ, strongly co-occurred, attributing TCR associations to individual alleles was difficult. In a later analysis, HLA-associated TCR beta chains showed more clonal expansion and lower generation probabilities than non-associated chains that were equally common. The only immune exposure information available for the cohort was CMV serostatus. Because counts were too low, 15 to 20 rarely observed V segments, including chromosome 9 orphons, were excluded from the earlier analysis of about 500 of the donors. In a later analysis, the rate of TCR association differed among HLA loci, with DRB1 alleles having the most associated TCRs and HLA-C alleles having the fewest. A further reported finding was that TCR beta sequences accurately predicted the HLA-A and HLA-B alleles for most subjects in the first cohort. In the study, 150 to 200 TCR beta chains were listed as associated with cytomegalovirus. A group of highly shared sequence variants was considered likely to be a technical artifact of the sequencing pipeline. Specific HLA alleles were associated with over 15,000 TCR beta sequences at a false discovery rate of 0.05 in a later analysis. Several of the top co-occurrence clusters appeared to be linked to parvovirus B19, influenza, CMV and Epstein-Barr virus, according to a later analysis. The presence/absence analyses assumed that sequencing depth was roughly uniform across donors, and that assumption may not be true. A later analysis found that most CMV-associated TCR beta chains appeared HLA-restricted, with HLA associations seemingly driven largely by CMV exposure. In both the original and validation cohorts, the classifier was reported to diagnose cytomegalovirus status with high specificity and sensitivity. Broadly in line with IMGT annotations, most TCR beta V segments showed up in productive rearrangements about 87% or about 30% of the time in an earlier analysis of 587 of the donors.

Sequenced: PBMCs. This TCR derives from a man aged 40-55 years in good health and CMV-seronegative. The sequence joins TRBV6-1 to TRBJ2-2; 13 central nucleotides agree with TRBD2. The CDR3 region has the sequence CASSEWGLAGNQNTGELFF. Here is the DNA: TGTGCCAGCAGTGAGTGGGGACTAGCGGGGAATCAGAACACCGGGGAGCTGTTTTTT.